Below are 14 T cell receptor beta chains sequenced from a single sample in a study of blood T cell repertoires in COVID-19. Only in-frame clones appear in the TCRdb table, and some are missing; sequencing was by immunoSEQ multiplex PCR. The sample has 120,000 to 150,000 clones; around 82% are singletons. The specimen was peripheral blood. The receptor source for this set is a man aged 55 to 69 with active or convalescent COVID-19.

The V and J genes are TRBV5-4 and TRBJ2-4; a possible D gene is TRBD1 (5 bases). Germline-derived CDR1 and CDR2 are SGHNT and YYREEE (reference sequence). V was pared by 0 bases and J by 9 bases, with 13 bases between. The CDR3 consists of 14 residues. This CDR3 reads CASSLELGRSIQYF. The CDR3 nucleotides read TGTGCCAGCAGCTTGGAACTGGGGCGGTCCATTCAGTACTTC. Full variable domain (rest looked up from reference TRBV5-4 and TRBJ2-4): ETGVTQSPTHLIKTRGQQVTLRCSSQSGHNTVSWYQQALGQGPQFIFQYYREEENGRGNFPPRFSGLQFPNYSSELNVNALELDDSALYLCASSLELGRSIQYFGAGTRLSVL.

CDR3 bases: TGTGCCAGTAGTATCCGGGACAGGGCTGGAAATGAGCAGTTCTTC. Its protein is CASSIRDRAGNEQFF. This chain links TRBV19 with TRBJ2-1, with 9 bases identical to TRBD1. This CDR3 contains 15 residues. Germline V gives CDR1 LNHDA, CDR2 SQIVND (reference sequence). V was pared by 3 bases and J by 7 bases, with 7 bases of the junction left unmatched.

The chain has TRBV15 and TRBJ2-5; 9 bases match TRBD1. Trimming at V came to 7 bases and at J to 5 bases, leaving 14 bases not matched to a gene. The CDR3 runs 16 residues. Germline assignment: CDR1 LNHNV and CDR2 YYDKDF (reference sequence). The CDR3, as DNA: TGTGCCACCACCTCCGACGGACAGGGGACCGACGAGACCCAGTACTTC. Protein: CATTSDGQGTDETQYF.

The chain has TRBV19 and TRBJ1-5, with D possibly matching TRBD1 (5 bases). The CDR3 has 16 amino acids. Germline loops: CDR1 LNHDA, CDR2 SQIVND (reference sequence). V was clipped by 1 base and J by 3 bases, with 13 bases between them. In DNA form, the CDR3 reads TGTGCCAGTAGTATAGGACAGTCCAGGAACAATCAGCCCCAGCATTTT. Protein sequence: CASSIGQSRNNQPQHF.

The genes are TRBV7-9 and TRBJ2-7, with D perhaps TRBD2 (5 bases). V was shortened by 5 bases and J by 6 bases, with 14 bases between the two germline ends. The CDR3 is 13 residues long. In germline, CDR1 is SEHNR, CDR2 FQNEAQ (reference sequence). The CDR3 protein is CASSQVAGGEQYF. CDR3 bases: TGTGCCAGCAGCCAAGTGGCGGGCGGCGAGCAGTACTTC.

The chain has TRBV6-5 and TRBJ1-5; 7 bases fit TRBD1. CDR1 is MNHEY, CDR2 SVGAGI, per germline. The CDR3 is made up of 15 amino acids. Losses at the gene ends were 5 bases for V and 4 bases for J; bases not matched to a gene: 8. Here the CDR3 reads CASSTGEWKNQPQHF. In nucleotides, the CDR3 is TGTGCCAGCAGTACAGGGGAATGGAAGAATCAGCCCCAGCATTTT.

The count of this clone is one. The genes are TRBV27 and TRBJ2-7; 9 bases line up with TRBD1. The CDR3 length is 15 residues. Germline CDR1 reads MNHEY; CDR2 reads SMNVEV (reference sequence). Losses at the gene ends were 4 bases for V and 5 bases for J; bases not matched to a gene: 9. The CDR3 DNA reads as TGTGCCAGCAGTTCGCCGGGACAGGGTTACCACGAGCAGTACTTC. It is translated as CASSSPGQGYHEQYF.

The chain uses TRBV3-1 (or the pseudogene TRBV3-2) and TRBJ2-7; 14 bases fit TRBD2. This CDR3 is built from 16 residues. The J segment lost 6 bases and the V segment lost 3 bases, leaving 7 bases of the junction unmatched. From germline, CDR1 is LGHDT and CDR2 YNNKEL (reference sequence). The CDR3 is CASSQAGTSGSREQYF. The CDR3, as DNA: TGTGCCAGCAGCCAGGCCGGGACTAGCGGGAGTCGCGAGCAGTACTTC.

V gene TRBV19 combines with J gene TRBJ2-1, with unresolved D. The V end lost 9 bases, the J end lost 3 bases, and 18 bases lay between the germline ends. Germline V gene lookup returns CDR1 LNHDA and CDR2 SQIVND (reference sequence). The CDR3 loop spans 15 amino acids. The CDR3 DNA sequence: TGTGCCAGCCTGCGTAATGACGGAGACTACAATGAGCAGTTCTTC. It yields the protein CASLRNDGDYNEQFF.

This clone occurred a few times. The chain is built from TRBV30 and TRBJ2-1; TRBD2 matches 12 bases. J lost 8 bases, V lost 1 base, and 6 bases had no gene match. The CDR3 sequence is 15 residues long. Germline CDR1 reads GTSNPN; CDR2 reads SVGIG (reference sequence). The DNA for the CDR3 is TGTGCCTGGAGTGCTCTGACTAGCGGGAGTTATGAGCAGTTCTTC. Translating gives CAWSALTSGSYEQFF.

The chain carries TRBV15 and TRBJ2-2, with 7 bases matching TRBD1. This CDR3 comprises 17 residues. Germline V gene lookup returns CDR1 LNHNV and CDR2 YYDKDF (reference sequence). V was pared by 0 bases and J by 0 bases, with 4 bases of the junction left unmatched. Here the CDR3 reads CATSRDRGTANTGELFF. The CDR3, as DNA: TGTGCCACCAGCAGAGACAGAGGGACAGCGAACACCGGGGAGCTGTTTTTT.

In its sample, this clone was seen a few times. The chain combines TRBV19 with TRBJ1-2, with D possibly being TRBD1 (6 bases). The CDR3 sequence is 14 residues long. Germline-derived CDR1 and CDR2 are LNHDA and SQIVND (reference sequence). V lost 6 bases, J lost 3 bases, and 14 bases lay in between. In DNA form, the CDR3 reads TGTGCCAGTAGCAGGGGTATGGGGGACTATGGCTACACCTTC. This codes for CASSRGMGDYGYTF.

This clone has a handful of counts. The gene calls are TRBV28 and TRBJ1-1; no clear D. The CDR3 consists of 11 residues. Germline CDR1 reads MDHEN; CDR2 reads SYDVKM. The V end lost 5 bases, the J end lost 9 bases, and 10 bases lay between the germline ends. CDR3: CASSQELKAFF. The DNA of the CDR3 is TGTGCCAGCAGTCAAGAGCTTAAAGCTTTCTTT.

This clone was recorded a few times. The chain uses TRBV7-3 and TRBJ2-7, with 9 positions matching TRBD1. Unmatched junction bases numbered 12, after V lost 5 bases and J lost 7 bases. Germline V gene sequence: CDR1 SGHTA, CDR2 FQGTGA. The CDR3 contains 15 residues. The CDR3 loop is CASSPSGTGLEEQYF. The CDR3 region has the DNA TGTGCCAGCAGCCCGAGCGGGACAGGGCTTGAGGAGCAGTACTTC.